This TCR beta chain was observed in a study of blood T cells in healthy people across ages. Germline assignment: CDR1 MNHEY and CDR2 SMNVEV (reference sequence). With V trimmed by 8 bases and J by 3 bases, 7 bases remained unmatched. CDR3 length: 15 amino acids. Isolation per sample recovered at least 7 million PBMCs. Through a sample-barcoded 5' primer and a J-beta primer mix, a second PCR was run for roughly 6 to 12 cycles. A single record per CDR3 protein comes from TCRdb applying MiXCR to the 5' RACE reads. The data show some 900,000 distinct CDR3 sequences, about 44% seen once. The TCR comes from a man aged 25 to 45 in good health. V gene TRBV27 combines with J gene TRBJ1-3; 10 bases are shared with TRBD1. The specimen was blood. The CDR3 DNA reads TGTGCCAGCGCCCCTGGGGACAGGGGTGGAAACACCATATATTTT. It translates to CASAPGDRGGNTIYF.